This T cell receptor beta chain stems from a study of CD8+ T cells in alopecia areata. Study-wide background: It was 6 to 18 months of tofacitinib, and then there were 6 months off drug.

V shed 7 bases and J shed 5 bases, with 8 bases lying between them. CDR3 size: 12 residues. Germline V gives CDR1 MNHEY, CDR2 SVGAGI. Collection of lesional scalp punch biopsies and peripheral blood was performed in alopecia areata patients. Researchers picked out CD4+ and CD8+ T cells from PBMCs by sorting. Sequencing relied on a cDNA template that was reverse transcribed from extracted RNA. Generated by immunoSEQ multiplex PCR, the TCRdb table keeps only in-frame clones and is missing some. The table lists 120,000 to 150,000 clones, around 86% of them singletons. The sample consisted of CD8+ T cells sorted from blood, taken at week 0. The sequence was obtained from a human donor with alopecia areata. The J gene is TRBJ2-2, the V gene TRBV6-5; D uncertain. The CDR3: CASIHGTGELFF. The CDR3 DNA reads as TGTGCCAGCATTCACGGGACCGGGGAGCTGTTTTTT.